This T cell receptor (beta chain) originates from a study of blood T cell repertoires in COVID-19. The junction had 8 bases not matched to a gene; V was cut back by 4 bases and J by 6 bases. CDR3 length: 15 amino acids. Germline V gene data show CDR1 as SGHDN and CDR2 as FVKESK. Sequenced by immunoSEQ multiplex PCR; TCRdb stores in-frame clones only, minus some. The table has some 240,000 clones, 85% to 90% seen once. Sequencing input: peripheral blood. The chain carries TRBV14 and TRBJ2-1, with 8 bases fitting TRBD2. This receptor was identified in a woman aged 40-49 years who had recovered from COVID-19. The CDR3 here is CASSRNGRAGNEQFF. The DNA for the CDR3 is TGTGCCAGCAGCCGGAACGGGAGGGCCGGCAATGAGCAGTTCTTC.